This T cell receptor (beta chain) appears in the sequencing data of a study of CD8+CD57+ T cells in acquired aplastic anemia. V was cut by 4 bases and J by 8 bases, with 15 bases left in between. This CDR3 has 14 amino acids. Genomic DNA was employed as the template in profiling TCR beta VDJ and CDR3. TCRdb recomputed calls from the reads with MiXCR, one row per CDR3 protein. The table lists 200,000 to 250,000 distinct CDR3 sequences, over 55% of them singletons. Material: sorted CD4+, CD8+, or CD8+CD57+ T cells (not recorded which) from PBMCs. The sequence was obtained from a human donor in good health. The rearrangement uses TRBV12-3 or TRBV12-4 and TRBJ2-1; no definite D call. CDR3 DNA sequence: TGTGCCAGCAGTTCACCGCCTTACAAGTATGAGCAGTTCTTC. Its protein is CASSSPPYKYEQFF.